This T cell receptor (beta chain) was documented in a study of CXCR3-negative and CXCR3-positive naive CD8 T cells. Study-wide results and caveats: When CXCR3-positive naive cells were set against CXCR3-negative naive cells, the former had more hydrophobic TRB CDR3s. TRBV-TRBJ usage was similar across naive CXCR3 subsets but distinct in memory cells. No difference in surface CD5 was seen between naive subsets, and TCR strength was inferred from TRB CDR3 properties. Most assays were run on fresh PBMCs (CXCR3 expression partially decreased after cryopreservation).

About this clonotype: Its antigen is unknown.

Phenotypically, naive CD8+ T cells corresponded to CD45RO-CCR7+CD27+CD95-. UMI-labeled 5' RACE TRB cDNA libraries were prepared from the cells. TCRdb reworked the 5' RACE reads into one entry per CDR3 protein, no DNA. The table lists 90,000 to 150,000 distinct CDR3 sequences. The sequencing sample was made of naive CXCR3+ CD8+ T cells from blood. Subset of the sample: CD45RO-CCR7+CD27+CD95- naive CD8+ T cells expressing CXCR3 (TNR3+). This clonotype was sampled from a human donor in good health. Some clones in this sample may be carry-over from other donors' samples.

CDR3 sequence reads: CASSWTGAEQYF. V usage is TRBV7-8 and J usage is TRBJ2-7; TCRdb names TRBD1, which stays unverified in the absence of DNA. The CDR3 runs 12 residues. From germline, CDR1 is SGHVS and CDR2 FQNEAQ.